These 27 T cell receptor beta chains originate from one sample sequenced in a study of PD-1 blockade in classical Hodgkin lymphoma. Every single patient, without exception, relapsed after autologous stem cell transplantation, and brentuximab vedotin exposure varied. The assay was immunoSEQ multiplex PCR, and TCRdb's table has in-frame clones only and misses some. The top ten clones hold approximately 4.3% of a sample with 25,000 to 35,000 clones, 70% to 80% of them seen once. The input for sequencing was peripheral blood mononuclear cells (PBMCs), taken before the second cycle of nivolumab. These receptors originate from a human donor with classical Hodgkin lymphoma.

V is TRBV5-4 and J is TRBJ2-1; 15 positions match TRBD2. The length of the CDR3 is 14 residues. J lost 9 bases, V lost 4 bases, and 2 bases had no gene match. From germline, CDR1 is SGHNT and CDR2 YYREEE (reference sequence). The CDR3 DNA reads TGTGCCAGCAGCCCGGGACTAGCGGGAGGTGAGCAGTTCTTC. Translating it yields CASSPGLAGGEQFF.

The CDR3 DNA reads TGTGCCAGCAGCTTATGGGCCCGGGGGGGCCCTTTGGACACAGATACGCAGTATTTT. It is translated as CASSLWARGGPLDTDTQYF. V usage is TRBV7-2 and J usage is TRBJ2-3, with 8 bases fitting TRBD2. The CDR3 runs 19 residues. V shed 2 bases and J 2 bases; nucleotides not matched to a gene: 15. Germline V gene lookup returns CDR1 SGHTA and CDR2 FQGNSA.

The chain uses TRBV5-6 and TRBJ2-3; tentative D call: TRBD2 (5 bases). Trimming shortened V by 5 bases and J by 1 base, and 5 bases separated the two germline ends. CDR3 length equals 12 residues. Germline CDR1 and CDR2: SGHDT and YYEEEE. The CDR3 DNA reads TGTGCCAGCAGGGAGGGCACAGATACGCAGTATTTT. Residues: CASREGTDTQYF. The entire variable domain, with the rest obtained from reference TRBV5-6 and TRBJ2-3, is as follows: DAGVTQSPTHLIKTRGQQVTLRCSPKSGHDTVSWYQQALGQGPQFIFQYYEEEERQRGNFPDRFSGHQFPNYSSELNVNALLLGDSALYLCASREGTDTQYFGPGTRLTVL.

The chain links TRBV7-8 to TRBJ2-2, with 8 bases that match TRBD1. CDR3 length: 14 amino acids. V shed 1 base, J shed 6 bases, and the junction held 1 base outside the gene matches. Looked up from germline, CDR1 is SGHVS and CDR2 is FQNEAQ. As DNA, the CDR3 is TGTGCCAGCAGCTTAGAGACAGGGGCCGGGGAGCTGTTTTTT. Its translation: CASSLETGAGELFF.

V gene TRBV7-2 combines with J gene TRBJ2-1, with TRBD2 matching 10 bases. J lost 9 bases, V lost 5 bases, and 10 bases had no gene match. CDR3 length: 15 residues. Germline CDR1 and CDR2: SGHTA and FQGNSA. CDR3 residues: CASSAQTSGLLEQFF. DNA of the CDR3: TGTGCCAGCAGCGCGCAGACTAGCGGGCTTCTTGAGCAGTTCTTC.

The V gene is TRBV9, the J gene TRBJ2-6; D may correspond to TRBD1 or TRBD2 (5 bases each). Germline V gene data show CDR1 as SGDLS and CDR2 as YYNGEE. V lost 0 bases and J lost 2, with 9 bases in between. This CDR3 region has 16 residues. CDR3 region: CASSVELGAGANVLTF. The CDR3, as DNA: TGTGCCAGCAGCGTAGAGTTGGGGGCTGGGGCCAACGTCCTGACTTTC.

CDR3 DNA: TGTGCCAGCAGCCAGGACAGGGCTAATGAAAAACTGTTTTTT. Translated, it gives CASSQDRANEKLFF. The J gene is TRBJ1-4, the V gene TRBV7-9; TRBD1 aligns across 8 bases. This CDR3 region has 14 residues. The V and J ends lost 5 bases and 3 bases, in that order; junction bases with no gene match: 2. Looked up from germline, CDR1 is SEHNR and CDR2 is FQNEAQ (reference sequence).

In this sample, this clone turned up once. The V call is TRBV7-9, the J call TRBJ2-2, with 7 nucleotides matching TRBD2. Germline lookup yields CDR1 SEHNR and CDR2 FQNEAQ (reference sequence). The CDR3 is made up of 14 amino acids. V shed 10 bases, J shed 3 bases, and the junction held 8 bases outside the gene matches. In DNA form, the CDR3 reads TGTGCCACCCCACTTAGCGGGTACACCGGGGAGCTGTTTTTT. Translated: CATPLSGYTGELFF.

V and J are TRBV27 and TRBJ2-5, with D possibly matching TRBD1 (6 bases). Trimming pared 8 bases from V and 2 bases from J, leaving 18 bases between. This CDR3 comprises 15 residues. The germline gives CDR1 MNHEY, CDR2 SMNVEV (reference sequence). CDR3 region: CASGLPGHPQETQYF. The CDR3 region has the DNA TGTGCCAGCGGCCTCCCGGGACATCCGCAAGAGACCCAGTACTTC.

The CDR3 is CASSVGGQGANEKLFF. The CDR3 coding sequence is TGTGCCAGCAGCGTAGGGGGACAGGGTGCTAATGAAAAACTGTTTTTT. The chain carries TRBV9 and TRBJ1-4; 9 bases fit TRBD1. The V and J ends lost 0 bases and 3 bases, in that order; junction bases with no gene match: 3. CDR1 and CDR2 (germline): SGDLS, YYNGEE. The CDR3 is 16 residues long.

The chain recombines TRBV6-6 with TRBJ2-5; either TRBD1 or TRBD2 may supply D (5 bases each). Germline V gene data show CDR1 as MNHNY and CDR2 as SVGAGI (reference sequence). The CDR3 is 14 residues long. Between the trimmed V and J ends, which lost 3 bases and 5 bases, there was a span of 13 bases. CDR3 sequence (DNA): TGTGCCAGCAGTTATGCAGGGCGAGGGGAGACCCAGTACTTC. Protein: CASSYAGRGETQYF.

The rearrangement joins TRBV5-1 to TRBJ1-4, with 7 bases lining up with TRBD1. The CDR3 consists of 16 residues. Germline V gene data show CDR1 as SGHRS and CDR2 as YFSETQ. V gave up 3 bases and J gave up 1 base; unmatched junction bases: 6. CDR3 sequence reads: CASSWQGGGTNEKLFF. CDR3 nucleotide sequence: TGCGCCAGCAGCTGGCAGGGGGGAGGAACTAATGAAAAACTGTTTTTT.

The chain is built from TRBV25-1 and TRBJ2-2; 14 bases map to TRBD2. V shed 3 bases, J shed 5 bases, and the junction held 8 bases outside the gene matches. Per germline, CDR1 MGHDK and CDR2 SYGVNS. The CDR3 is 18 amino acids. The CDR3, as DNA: TGTGCCAGCAGTGAGCGGACTAGCGGGGGGAGGGGGACCGGGGAGCTGTTTTTT. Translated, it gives CASSERTSGGRGTGELFF.

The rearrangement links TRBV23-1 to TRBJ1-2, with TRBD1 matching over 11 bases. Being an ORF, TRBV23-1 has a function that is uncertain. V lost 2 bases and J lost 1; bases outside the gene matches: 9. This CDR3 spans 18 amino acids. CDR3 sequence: CASSQHRDRGTNNYGYTF. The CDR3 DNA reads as TGCGCCAGCAGTCAACACCGGGACAGGGGGACCAATAACTATGGCTACACCTTC.

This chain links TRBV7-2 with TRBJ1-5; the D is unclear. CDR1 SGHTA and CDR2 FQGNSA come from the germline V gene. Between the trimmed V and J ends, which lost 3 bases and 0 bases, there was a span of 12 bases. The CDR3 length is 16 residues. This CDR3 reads CASSLGSFGSNQPQHF. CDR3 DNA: TGTGCCAGCAGCTTGGGGTCGTTCGGTAGCAATCAGCCCCAGCATTTT.

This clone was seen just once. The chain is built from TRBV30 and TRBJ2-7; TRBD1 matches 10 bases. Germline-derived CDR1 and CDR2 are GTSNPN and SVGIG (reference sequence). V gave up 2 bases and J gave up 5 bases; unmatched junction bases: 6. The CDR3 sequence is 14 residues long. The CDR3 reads CAWSTLGQGDEQYF. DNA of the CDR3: TGTGCCTGGAGTACCTTAGGACAGGGGGACGAGCAGTACTTC. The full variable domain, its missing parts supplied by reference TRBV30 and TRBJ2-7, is SQTIHQWPATLVQPVGSPLSLECTVEGTSNPNLYWYRQAAGRGLQLLFYSVGIGQISSEVPQNLSASRPQDRQFILSSKKLLLSDSGFYLCAWSTLGQGDEQYFGPGTRLTVT.

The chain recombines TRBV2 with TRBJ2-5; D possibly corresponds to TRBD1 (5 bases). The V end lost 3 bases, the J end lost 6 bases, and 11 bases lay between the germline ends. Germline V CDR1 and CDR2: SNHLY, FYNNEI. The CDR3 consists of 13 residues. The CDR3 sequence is CASSERQKQTQYF. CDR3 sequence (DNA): TGTGCCAGCAGTGAGAGACAGAAACAGACCCAGTACTTC.

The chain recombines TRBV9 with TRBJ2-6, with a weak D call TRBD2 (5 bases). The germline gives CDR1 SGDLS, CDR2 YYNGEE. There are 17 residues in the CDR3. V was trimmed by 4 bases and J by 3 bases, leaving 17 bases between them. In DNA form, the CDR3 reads TGTGCCAGCAGCCCTCGTAGTTCTGGGAGTGGGGCCAACGTCCTGACTTTC. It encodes CASSPRSSGSGANVLTF.

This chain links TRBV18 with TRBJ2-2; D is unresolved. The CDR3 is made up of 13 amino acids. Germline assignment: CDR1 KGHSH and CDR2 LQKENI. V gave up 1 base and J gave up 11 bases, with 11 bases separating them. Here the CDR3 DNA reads TGTGCCAGCTCACCACGGCAGGATAGCGAGCTGTTTTTT. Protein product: CASSPRQDSELFF.

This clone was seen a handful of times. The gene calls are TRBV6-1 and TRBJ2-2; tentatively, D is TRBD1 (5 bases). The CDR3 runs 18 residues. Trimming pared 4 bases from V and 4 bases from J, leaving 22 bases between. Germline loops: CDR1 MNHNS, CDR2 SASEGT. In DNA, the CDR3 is TGTGCCAGCAGTGGCTACAGGAGACAACTTCCGAGCACCGGGGAGCTGTTTTTT. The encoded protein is CASSGYRRQLPSTGELFF.

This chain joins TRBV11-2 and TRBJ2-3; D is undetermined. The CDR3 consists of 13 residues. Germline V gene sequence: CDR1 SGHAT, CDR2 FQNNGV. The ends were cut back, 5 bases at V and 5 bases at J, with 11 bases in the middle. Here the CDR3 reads CASSQDLKDTQYF. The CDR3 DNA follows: TGTGCCAGCAGCCAAGACTTGAAAGATACGCAGTATTTT. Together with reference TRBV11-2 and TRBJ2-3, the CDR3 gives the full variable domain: EAGVAQSPRYKIIEKRQSVAFWCNPISGHATLYWYQQILGQGPKLLIQFQNNGVVDDSQLPKDRFSAERLKGVDSTLKIQPAKLEDSAVYLCASSQDLKDTQYFGPGTRLTVL.

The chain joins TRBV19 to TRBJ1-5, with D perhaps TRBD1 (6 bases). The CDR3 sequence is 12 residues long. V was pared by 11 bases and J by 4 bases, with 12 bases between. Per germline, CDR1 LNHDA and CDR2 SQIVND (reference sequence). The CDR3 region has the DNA TGTGCCGGGGGCGACAGGAATCAGCCCCAGCATTTT. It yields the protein CAGGDRNQPQHF.

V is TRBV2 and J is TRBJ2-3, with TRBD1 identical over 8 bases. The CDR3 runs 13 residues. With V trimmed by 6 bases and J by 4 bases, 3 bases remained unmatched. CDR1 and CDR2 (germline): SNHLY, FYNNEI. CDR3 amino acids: CASRGQVADTQYF. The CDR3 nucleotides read TGTGCCAGCAGGGGACAGGTGGCAGATACGCAGTATTTT.

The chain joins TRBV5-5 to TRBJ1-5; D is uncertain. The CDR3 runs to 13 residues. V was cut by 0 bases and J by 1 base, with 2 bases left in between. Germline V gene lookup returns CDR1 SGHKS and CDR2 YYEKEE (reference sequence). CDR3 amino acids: CASSLDSNQPQHF. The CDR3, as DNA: TGTGCCAGCAGCTTGGACAGCAATCAGCCCCAGCATTTT.

CDR3 loop: CASSITPLAVEYNEQFF. The CDR3 coding sequence is TGTGCCAGTAGTATTACCCCCCTAGCGGTTGAATACAATGAGCAGTTCTTC. J is TRBJ2-1 and V is TRBV19; 7 bases match TRBD2. V was pared by 3 bases and J by 4 bases, with 12 bases of the junction left unmatched. From germline, CDR1 is LNHDA and CDR2 SQIVND (reference sequence). The CDR3 is made up of 17 amino acids.

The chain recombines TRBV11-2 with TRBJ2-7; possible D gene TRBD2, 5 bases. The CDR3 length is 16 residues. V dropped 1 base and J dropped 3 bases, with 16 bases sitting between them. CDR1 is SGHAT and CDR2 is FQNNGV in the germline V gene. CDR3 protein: CASSLGEGGIVYEQYF. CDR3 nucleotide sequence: TGTGCCAGCAGCTTAGGCGAGGGCGGAATTGTCTACGAGCAGTACTTC.

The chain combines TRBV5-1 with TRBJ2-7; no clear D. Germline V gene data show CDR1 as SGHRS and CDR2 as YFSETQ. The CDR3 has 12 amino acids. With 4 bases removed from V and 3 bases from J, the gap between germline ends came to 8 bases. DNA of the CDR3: TGCGCCAGCAGCGCCGGAAACTACGAGCAGTACTTC. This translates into CASSAGNYEQYF.